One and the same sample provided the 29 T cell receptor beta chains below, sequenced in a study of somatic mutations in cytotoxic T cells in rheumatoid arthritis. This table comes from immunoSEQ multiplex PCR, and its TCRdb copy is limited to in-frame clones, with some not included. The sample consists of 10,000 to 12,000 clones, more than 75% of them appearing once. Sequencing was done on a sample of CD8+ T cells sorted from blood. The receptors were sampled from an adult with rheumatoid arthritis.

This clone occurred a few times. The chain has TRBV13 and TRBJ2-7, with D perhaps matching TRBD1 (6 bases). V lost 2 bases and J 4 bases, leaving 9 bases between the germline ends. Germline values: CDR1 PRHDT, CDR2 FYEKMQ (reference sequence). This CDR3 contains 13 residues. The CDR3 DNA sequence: TGTGCCAGCAGCTTAACAGGGAATTACGAGCAGTACTTC. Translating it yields CASSLTGNYEQYF. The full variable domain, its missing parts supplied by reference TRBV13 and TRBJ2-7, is AAGVIQSPRHLIKEKRETATLKCYPIPRHDTVYWYQQGPGQDPQFLISFYEKMQSDKGSIPDRFSAQQFSDYHSELNMSSLELGDSALYFCASSLTGNYEQYFGPGTRLTVT.

The CDR3 sequence: CASSGGNEQFF. In DNA form, the CDR3 reads TGTGCCAGCAGTGGAGGAAATGAGCAGTTCTTC. The chain is built from TRBV2 and TRBJ2-1, with D hard to call. The CDR3 consists of 11 residues. CDR1 is SNHLY, CDR2 FYNNEI, per germline. Trimming took off 4 bases at V and 7 bases at J, with 5 bases between the two ends.

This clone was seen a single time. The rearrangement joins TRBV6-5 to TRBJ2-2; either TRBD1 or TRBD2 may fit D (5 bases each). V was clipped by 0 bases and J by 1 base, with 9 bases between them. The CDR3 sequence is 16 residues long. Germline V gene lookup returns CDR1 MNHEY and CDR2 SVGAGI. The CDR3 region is CASSYSPGGNTGELFF. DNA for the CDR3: TGTGCCAGCAGTTACTCTCCTGGGGGGAACACCGGGGAGCTGTTTTTT.

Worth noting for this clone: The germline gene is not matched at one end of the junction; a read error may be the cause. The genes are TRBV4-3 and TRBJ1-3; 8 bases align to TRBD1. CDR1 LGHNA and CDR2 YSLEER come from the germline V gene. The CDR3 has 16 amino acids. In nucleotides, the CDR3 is TGCGCCGGCAGCCCCGGGACAGGAGGGACTGGAAACACCATATATTTT. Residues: CAGSPGTGGTGNTIYF.

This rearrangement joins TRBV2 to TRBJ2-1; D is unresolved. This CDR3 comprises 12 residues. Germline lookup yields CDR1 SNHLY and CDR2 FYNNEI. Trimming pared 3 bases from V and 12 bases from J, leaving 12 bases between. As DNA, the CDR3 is TGTGCCAGCAGTGACGGGCGAATTGGGCAGTTCTTC. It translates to CASSDGRIGQFF.

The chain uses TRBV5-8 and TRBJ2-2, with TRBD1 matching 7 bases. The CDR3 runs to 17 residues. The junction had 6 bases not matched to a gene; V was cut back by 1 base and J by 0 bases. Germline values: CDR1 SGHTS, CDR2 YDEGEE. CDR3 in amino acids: CASSLIRDSANTGELFF. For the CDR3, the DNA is TGTGCCAGCAGCTTGATTAGGGACAGCGCGAACACCGGGGAGCTGTTTTTT.

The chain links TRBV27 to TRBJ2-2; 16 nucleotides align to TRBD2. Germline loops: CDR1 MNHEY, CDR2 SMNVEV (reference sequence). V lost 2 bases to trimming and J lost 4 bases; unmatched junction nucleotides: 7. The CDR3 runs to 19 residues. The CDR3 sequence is CASSLGGLAGGRGTGELFF. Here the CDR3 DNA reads TGTGCCAGCAGTTTAGGGGGACTAGCGGGGGGGAGAGGCACCGGGGAGCTGTTTTTT.

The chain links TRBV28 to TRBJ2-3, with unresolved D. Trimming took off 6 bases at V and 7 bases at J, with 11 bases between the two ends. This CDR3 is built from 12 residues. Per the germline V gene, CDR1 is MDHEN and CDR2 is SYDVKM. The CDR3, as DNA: TGTGCCAGCAGCTCGATACAATATACGCAGTATTTT. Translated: CASSSIQYTQYF.

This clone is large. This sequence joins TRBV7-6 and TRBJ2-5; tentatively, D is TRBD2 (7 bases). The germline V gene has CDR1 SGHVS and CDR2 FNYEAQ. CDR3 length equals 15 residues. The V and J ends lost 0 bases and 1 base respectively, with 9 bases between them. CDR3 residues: CASSLARGAQETQYF. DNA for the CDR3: TGTGCCAGCAGCTTAGCTCGGGGGGCCCAAGAGACCCAGTACTTC. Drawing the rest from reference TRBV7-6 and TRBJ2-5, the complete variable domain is GAGVSQSPRYKVTKRGQDVALRCDPISGHVSLYWYRQALGQGPEFLTYFNYEAQQDKSGLPNDRFSAERPEGSISTLTIQRTEQRDSAMYRCASSLARGAQETQYFGPGTRLLVL.

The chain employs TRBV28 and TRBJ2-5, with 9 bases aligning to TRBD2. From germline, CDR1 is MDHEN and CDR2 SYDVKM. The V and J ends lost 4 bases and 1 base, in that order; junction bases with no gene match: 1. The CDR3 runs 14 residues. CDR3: CASSSRGGQETQYF. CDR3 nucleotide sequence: TGTGCCAGCAGTTCGCGGGGGGGCCAAGAGACCCAGTACTTC.

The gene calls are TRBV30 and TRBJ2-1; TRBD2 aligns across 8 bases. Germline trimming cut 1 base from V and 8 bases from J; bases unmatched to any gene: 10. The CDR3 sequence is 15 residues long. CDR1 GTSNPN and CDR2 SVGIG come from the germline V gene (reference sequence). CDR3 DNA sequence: TGTGCCTGGAGTGCTGGAACGGGGGGGCTGGATGAGCAGTTCTTC. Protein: CAWSAGTGGLDEQFF.

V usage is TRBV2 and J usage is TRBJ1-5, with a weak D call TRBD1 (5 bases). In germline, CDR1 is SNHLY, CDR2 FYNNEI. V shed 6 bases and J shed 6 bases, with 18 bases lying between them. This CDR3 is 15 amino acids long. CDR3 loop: CASRGGSGEGQPQHF. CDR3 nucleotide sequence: TGTGCCAGCAGAGGCGGATCGGGGGAGGGTCAGCCCCAGCATTTT.

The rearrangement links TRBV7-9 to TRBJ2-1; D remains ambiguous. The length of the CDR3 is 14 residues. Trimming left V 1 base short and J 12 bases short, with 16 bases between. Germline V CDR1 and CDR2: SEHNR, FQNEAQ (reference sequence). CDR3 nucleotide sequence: TGTGCCAGCAGCTTAGAGAGGCCACCTCCGGGGCAGTTCTTC. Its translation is CASSLERPPPGQFF.

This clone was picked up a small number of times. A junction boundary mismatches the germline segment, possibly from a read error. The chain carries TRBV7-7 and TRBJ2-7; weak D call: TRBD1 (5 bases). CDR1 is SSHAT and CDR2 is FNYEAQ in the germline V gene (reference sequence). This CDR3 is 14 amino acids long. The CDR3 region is CASSLDSDSYEQYF. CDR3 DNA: TGTGCTAGCAGCTTAGACAGTGACTCCTACGAGCAGTACTTC.

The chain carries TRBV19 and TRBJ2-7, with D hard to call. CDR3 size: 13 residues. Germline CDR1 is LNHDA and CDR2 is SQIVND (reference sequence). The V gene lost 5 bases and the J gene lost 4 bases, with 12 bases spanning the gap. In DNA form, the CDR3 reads TGTGCCAGTAGTTATGCTGGGTCTTACGAGCAGTACTTC. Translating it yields CASSYAGSYEQYF.

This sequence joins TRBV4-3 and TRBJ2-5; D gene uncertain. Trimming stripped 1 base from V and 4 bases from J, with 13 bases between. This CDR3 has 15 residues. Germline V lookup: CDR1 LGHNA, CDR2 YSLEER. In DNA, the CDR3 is TGCGCCAGCAGCCAAGGGACCCGGGTGGGAGAGACCCAGTACTTC. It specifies CASSQGTRVGETQYF.

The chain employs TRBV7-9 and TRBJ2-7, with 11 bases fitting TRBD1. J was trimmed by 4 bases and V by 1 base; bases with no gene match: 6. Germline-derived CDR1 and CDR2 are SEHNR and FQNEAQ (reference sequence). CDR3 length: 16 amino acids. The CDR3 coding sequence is TGTGCCAGCAGCTTAGTCGTAGGACAGGGGGCATACGAGCAGTACTTC. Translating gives CASSLVVGQGAYEQYF. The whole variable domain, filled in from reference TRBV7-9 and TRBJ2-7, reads DTGVSQNPRHKITKRGQNVTFRCDPISEHNRLYWYRQTLGQGPEFLTYFQNEAQLEKSRLLSDRFSAERPKGSFSTLEIQRTEQGDSAMYLCASSLVVGQGAYEQYFGPGTRLTVT.

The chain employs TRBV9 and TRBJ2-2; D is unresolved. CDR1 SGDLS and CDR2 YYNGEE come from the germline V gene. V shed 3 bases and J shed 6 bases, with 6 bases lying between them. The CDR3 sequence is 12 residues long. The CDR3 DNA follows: TGTGCCAGCAGCGGACTCTCCGGGGAGCTGTTTTTT. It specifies CASSGLSGELFF.

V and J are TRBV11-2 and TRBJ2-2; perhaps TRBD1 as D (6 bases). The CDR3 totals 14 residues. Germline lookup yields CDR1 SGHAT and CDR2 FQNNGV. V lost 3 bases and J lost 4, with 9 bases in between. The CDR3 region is CASSFNRATGELFF. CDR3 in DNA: TGTGCCAGCAGCTTTAACAGGGCCACCGGGGAGCTGTTTTTT. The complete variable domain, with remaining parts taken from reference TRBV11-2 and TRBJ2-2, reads EAGVAQSPRYKIIEKRQSVAFWCNPISGHATLYWYQQILGQGPKLLIQFQNNGVVDDSQLPKDRFSAERLKGVDSTLKIQPAKLEDSAVYLCASSFNRATGELFFGEGSRLTVL.

The CDR3 spells CASSLVRGAGELFF. Written as DNA, the CDR3 is TGTGCCAGCAGCTTAGTTCGCGGTGCCGGGGAGCTGTTTTTT. This sequence joins TRBV7-2 and TRBJ2-2; unclear D gene. V was cut by 1 base and J by 6 bases, with 9 bases left in between. This CDR3 is 14 amino acids long. The V gene's germline CDR1 is SGHTA and CDR2 FQGNSA.

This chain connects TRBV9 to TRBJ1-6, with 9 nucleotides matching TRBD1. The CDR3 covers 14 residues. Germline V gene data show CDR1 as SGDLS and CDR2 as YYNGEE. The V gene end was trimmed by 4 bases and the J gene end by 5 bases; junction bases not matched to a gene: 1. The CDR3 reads CASSRQGDNSPLHF. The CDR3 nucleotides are TGTGCCAGCAGCAGACAGGGGGATAATTCACCCCTCCACTTT.

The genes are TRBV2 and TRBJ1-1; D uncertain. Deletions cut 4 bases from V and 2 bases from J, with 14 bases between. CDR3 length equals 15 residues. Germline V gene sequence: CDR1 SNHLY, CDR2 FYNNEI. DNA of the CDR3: TGTGCCAGCAGTGGGGGAGTCGGGATAAACACTGAAGCTTTCTTT. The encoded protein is CASSGGVGINTEAFF.

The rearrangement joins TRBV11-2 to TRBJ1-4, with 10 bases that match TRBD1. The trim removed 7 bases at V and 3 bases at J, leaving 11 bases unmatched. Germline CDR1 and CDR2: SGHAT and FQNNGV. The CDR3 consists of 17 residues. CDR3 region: CASNQMDRGLANEKLFF. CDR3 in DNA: TGTGCCAGCAACCAAATGGACAGGGGGTTAGCTAATGAAAAACTGTTTTTT.

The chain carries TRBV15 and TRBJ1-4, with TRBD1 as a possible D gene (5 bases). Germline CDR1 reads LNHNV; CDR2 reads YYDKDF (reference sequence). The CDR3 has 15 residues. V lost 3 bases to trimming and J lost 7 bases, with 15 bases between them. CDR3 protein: CATSSLPGKGEKLFF. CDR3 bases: TGTGCCACCAGCAGCTTACCAGGGAAGGGTGAAAAACTGTTTTTT.

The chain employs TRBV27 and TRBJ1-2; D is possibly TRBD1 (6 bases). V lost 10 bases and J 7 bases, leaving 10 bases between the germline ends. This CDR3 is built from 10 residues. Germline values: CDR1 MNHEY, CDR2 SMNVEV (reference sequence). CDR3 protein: CATYRAGYTF. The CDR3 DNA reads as TGTGCCACCTACAGGGCTGGCTACACCTTC.

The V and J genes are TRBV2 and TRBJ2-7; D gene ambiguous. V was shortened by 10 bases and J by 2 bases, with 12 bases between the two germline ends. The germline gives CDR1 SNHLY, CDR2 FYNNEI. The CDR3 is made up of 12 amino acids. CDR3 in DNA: TGTGCCACAGCTACTAAAACCTACGAGCAGTACTTC. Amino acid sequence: CATATKTYEQYF.

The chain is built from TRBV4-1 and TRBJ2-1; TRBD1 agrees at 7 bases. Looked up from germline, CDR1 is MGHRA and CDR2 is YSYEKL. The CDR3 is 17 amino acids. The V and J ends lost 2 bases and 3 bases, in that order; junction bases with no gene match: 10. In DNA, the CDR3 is TGCGCCAGCAGCCAACTTAACTCGGGACAGCACTACAATGAGCAGTTCTTC. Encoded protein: CASSQLNSGQHYNEQFF.

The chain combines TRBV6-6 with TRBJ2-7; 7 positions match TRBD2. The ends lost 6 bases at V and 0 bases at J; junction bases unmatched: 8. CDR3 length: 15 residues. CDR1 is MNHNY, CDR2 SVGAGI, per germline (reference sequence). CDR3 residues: CASSLDGGFSYEQYF. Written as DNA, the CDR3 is TGTGCCAGCAGCTTAGACGGGGGGTTCTCCTACGAGCAGTACTTC.

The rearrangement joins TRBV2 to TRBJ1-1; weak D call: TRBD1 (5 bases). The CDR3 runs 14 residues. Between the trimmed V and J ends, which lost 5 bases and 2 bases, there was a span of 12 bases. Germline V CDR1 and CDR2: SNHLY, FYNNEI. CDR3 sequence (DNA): TGTGCCAGCAGTATAGGGGCGGTTAACACTGAAGCTTTCTTT. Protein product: CASSIGAVNTEAFF.